The T cell receptor (beta chain) described here comes from a study of breast tumors, draining lymph nodes, adjacent tissues. General study findings and limits: Findings are consistent with lymph node origin and intratumoral expansion of most tumor T cells. Tumor TCR diversity was below lymph nodes but above nontumor tissue.

TCRdb re-derived calls from the multiplex PCR reads in MiXCR, one entry per CDR3 protein. This table holds around 150,000 distinct CDR3 sequences, 20% to 25% found once. This CDR3 has 12 residues. V lost 4 bases to trimming and J lost 5 bases, with 8 bases between them. From germline, CDR1 is SGHRS and CDR2 YFSETQ. Samples came from axillary lymph nodes draining the breast cancer. In regard to this clonotype: Its target is not known.

The sequence was obtained from a female donor with breast cancer. Some clones in this sample may be carry-over from other donors' samples. The chain uses TRBV5-1 and TRBJ2-3; D is unclear. Sequencing input: axillary lymph node tissue. The CDR3 is CASSINIDTQYF. CDR3 in DNA: TGCGCCAGCAGCATTAACATAGATACGCAGTATTTT.